The clone carrying this T cell receptor (beta chain) occurred many times. The V gene's germline CDR1 is SGHDN and CDR2 FVKESK. The CDR3 has 15 amino acids. V shed 4 bases, J shed 4 bases, and the junction held 7 bases outside the gene matches. This sample's TCRbeta library carried unique molecular identifier barcodes. MiXCR was run by TCRdb on the PCR reads, yielding one entry per CDR3 protein. The repertoire holds around 380,000 distinct CDR3 sequences, with approximately 10% as singletons. This record comes from a study of T-cell reconstitution after alpha-beta-depleted transplantation in children. The starting material was PBMCs from the stem cell graft donor, obtained from the stem cell graft. The chain links TRBV14 to TRBJ2-7, with TRBD1 identical over 10 bases. The receptor was isolated from a human donor who donated a stem cell graft to a child with acute myeloid leukemia. DNA for the CDR3: TGTGCCAGCAGCCTCTCGGGACAGGGGTCATACGAGCAGTACTTC. Its protein product is CASSLSGQGSYEQYF.